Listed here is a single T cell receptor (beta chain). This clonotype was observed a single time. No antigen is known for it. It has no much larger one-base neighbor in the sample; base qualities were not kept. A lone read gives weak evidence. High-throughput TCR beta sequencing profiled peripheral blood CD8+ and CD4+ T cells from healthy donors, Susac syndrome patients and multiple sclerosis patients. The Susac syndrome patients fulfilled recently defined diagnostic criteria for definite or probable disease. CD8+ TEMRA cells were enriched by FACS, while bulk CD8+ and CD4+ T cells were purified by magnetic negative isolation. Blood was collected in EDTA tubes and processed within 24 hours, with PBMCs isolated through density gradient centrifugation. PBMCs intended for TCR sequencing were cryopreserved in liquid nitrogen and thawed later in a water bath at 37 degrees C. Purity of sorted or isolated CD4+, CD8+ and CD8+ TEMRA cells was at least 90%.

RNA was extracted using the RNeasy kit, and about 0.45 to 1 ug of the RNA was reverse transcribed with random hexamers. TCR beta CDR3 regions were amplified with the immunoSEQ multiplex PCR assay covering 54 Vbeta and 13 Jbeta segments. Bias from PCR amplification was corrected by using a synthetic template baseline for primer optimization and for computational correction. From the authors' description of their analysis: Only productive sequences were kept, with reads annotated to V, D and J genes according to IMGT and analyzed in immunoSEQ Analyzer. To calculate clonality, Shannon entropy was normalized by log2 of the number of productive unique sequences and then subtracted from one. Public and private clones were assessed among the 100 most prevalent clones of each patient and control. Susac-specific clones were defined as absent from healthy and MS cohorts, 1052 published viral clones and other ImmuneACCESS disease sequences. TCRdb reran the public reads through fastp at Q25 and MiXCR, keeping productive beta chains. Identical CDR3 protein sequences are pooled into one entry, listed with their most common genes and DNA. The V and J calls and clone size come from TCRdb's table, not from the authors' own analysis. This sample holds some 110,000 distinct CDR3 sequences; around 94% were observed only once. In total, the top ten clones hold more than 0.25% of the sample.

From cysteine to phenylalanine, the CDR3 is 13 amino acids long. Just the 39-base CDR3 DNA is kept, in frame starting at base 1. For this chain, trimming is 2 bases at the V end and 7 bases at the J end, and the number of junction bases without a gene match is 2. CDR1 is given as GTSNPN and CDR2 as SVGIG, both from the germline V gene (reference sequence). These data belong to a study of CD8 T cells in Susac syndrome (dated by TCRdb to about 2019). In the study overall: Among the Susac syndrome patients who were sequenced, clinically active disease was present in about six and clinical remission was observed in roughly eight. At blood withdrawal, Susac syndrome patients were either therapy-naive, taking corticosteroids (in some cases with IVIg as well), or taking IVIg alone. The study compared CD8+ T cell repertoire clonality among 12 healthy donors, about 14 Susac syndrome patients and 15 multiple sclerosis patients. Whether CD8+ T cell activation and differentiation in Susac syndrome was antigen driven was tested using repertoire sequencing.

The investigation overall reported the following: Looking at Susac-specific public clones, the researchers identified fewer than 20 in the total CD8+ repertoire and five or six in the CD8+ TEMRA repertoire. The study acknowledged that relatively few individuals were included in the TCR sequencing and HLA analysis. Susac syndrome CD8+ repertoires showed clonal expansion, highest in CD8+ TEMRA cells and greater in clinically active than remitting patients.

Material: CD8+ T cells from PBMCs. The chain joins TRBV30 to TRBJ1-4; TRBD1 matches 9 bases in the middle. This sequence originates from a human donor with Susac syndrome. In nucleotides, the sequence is TGTGCCTGGAGTTTGACAGGGGGTGAAAAACTGTTTTTT. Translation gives CAWSLTGGEKLFF.